These 29 T cell receptor beta chains came from one sample sequenced in a study of post-analysis software for immune sequencing data. Findings and caveats of the study: Patients showed TRBV5-6, TRBV5-1 and TRBV20-1 among four to six TRBV segments more frequent than in controls.

Their target antigens are unknown. Unique molecular identifiers were present in the TCR beta cDNA libraries. Via MiXCR, TCRdb re-called the PCR reads, giving one row per CDR3 protein. The sample has about 620,000 distinct CDR3 sequences; around 40% are singletons. Sequencing used blood. These receptors were obtained from a girl aged 10 to 17 with multiple sclerosis.

This clonotype was counted a few times. This chain joins TRBV5-1 and TRBJ2-3; D remains ambiguous. The CDR3 consists of 13 residues. The V end was cut by 0 bases, the J end by 7 bases, with 9 bases between. In germline, CDR1 is SGHRS, CDR2 YFSETQ. The CDR3 sequence is CASSLEDPNTQYF. The DNA for the CDR3 is TGCGCCAGCAGCTTGGAGGACCCAAATACGCAGTATTTT.

This clonotype appeared a few times. V is TRBV12-3 or TRBV12-4 and J is TRBJ1-2; TRBD1 aligns across 8 bases. Trimming removed 7 bases from V and 2 bases from J; junction bases left unmatched: 3. This CDR3 is 13 amino acids long. For the CDR3, the DNA is TGTGCCAGCACAGGGGGCGAAAACTATGGCTACACCTTC. Translating it yields CASTGGENYGYTF.

This clonotype was observed a few times. This chain joins TRBV6-5 and TRBJ2-1; D unresolved. The CDR3 sequence is 13 residues long. Per germline, CDR1 MNHEY and CDR2 SVGAGI. Trimming removed 4 bases from V and 7 bases from J, with 11 bases in between. The CDR3 DNA is TGTGCCAGCAGTTTAGGCGGAATGAATGAGCAGTTCTTC. Amino acids: CASSLGGMNEQFF.

This clonotype has just a few counts. V is TRBV12-3 or TRBV12-4 and J is TRBJ1-1; D may be TRBD1 (6 bases). The CDR3 has 13 amino acids. The ends were cut back, 6 bases at V and 3 bases at J, with 11 bases in the middle. CDR3 residues: CASREQGDTEAFF. CDR3 sequence (DNA): TGTGCCAGCAGAGAACAGGGAGACACTGAAGCTTTCTTT.

This clonotype was detected once. The germline gene is not matched at one end of the junction; a read error may be the cause. The chain couples TRBV20-1 to TRBJ2-1, with D maybe TRBD1 (6 bases). This CDR3 region has 17 residues. Germline V CDR1 and CDR2: DFQATT, SNEGSKA (reference sequence). As DNA, the CDR3 is TGCAGTGCTAGTGGGCCAACAGGGTCCCGCTCCCACAATGAGCAGTTCTTC. It codes for CSASGPTGSRSHNEQFF.

The V call is TRBV7-2, the J call TRBJ1-1; no definite D call. The CDR3 has 13 amino acids. V was clipped by 4 bases and J by 4 bases, with 10 bases between them. The V gene's germline CDR1 is SGHTA and CDR2 FQGNSA. In DNA, the CDR3 is TGTGCCAGCAGCTCAAGTGTGAGCACTGAAGCTTTCTTT. Its translation is CASSSSVSTEAFF.

The V and J genes are TRBV6-6 and TRBJ2-1; no clear D. V lost 4 bases and J lost 0, with 7 bases in between. The CDR3 covers 14 residues. Germline lookup yields CDR1 MNHNY and CDR2 SVGAGI (reference sequence). CDR3 loop: CASSSSSSYNEQFF. For the CDR3, the DNA is TGTGCCAGCAGTTCATCGAGCTCCTACAATGAGCAGTTCTTC.

The chain combines TRBV4-1 with TRBJ1-2; D is unclear. V lost 0 bases to trimming and J lost 9 bases, with 5 bases between them. Germline V lookup: CDR1 MGHRA, CDR2 YSYEKL. The CDR3 length is 11 residues. The CDR3 here is CASSQDYRYTF. Here the CDR3 DNA reads TGCGCCAGCAGCCAAGATTATCGCTACACCTTC.

The gene calls are TRBV2 and TRBJ2-7, with 8 bases matching TRBD1. Per germline, CDR1 SNHLY and CDR2 FYNNEI. The CDR3 is 15 amino acids. J lost 0 bases, V lost 1 base, and 2 bases had no gene match. The CDR3 bases are TGTGCCAGCAGTGAAGGGGACAGGTACTCCTACGAGCAGTACTTC. Protein product: CASSEGDRYSYEQYF.

The genes are TRBV7-2 and TRBJ1-2; D ambiguous. The CDR3 spans 14 residues. V was cut by 1 base and J by 4 bases, with 10 bases left in between. Per germline, CDR1 SGHTA and CDR2 FQGNSA. CDR3 amino acids: CASSLGLEVYGYTF. The CDR3 DNA reads TGTGCCAGCAGCTTAGGTTTGGAGGTCTATGGCTACACCTTC.

This clonotype was observed a few times. The chain is built from TRBV15 and TRBJ2-7; D is perhaps TRBD2 (7 bases). V was clipped by 0 bases and J by 0 bases, with 15 bases between them. The CDR3 runs to 17 residues. CDR1 and CDR2 from the germline V gene are LNHNV and YYDKDF (reference sequence). The CDR3 here is CATSRDNGRGPSYEQYF. In DNA form, the CDR3 reads TGTGCCACCAGCAGAGATAATGGGCGGGGGCCCTCCTACGAGCAGTACTTC.

This chain connects TRBV4-1 to TRBJ2-7; D is ambiguous. Looked up from germline, CDR1 is MGHRA and CDR2 is YSYEKL. V lost 0 bases and J lost 0, with 12 bases in between. CDR3 length: 16 amino acids. CDR3 sequence (DNA): TGCGCCAGCAGCCAAGATTGGGCCACGAGCTCCTACGAGCAGTACTTC. It specifies CASSQDWATSSYEQYF.

This chain links TRBV29-1 with TRBJ2-7; tentatively, D is TRBD1 or TRBD2 (6 bases each). This CDR3 is 13 amino acids long. CDR1 is SQVTM and CDR2 is ANQGSEA in the germline V gene. Trimming removed 6 bases at V and 1 base at J, with 13 bases between. CDR3 nucleotides: TGCAGCGTCGAGGGGGGACAATCCTACGAGCAGTACTTC. Protein sequence: CSVEGGQSYEQYF.

The chain uses TRBV5-1 and TRBJ2-7; D gene unclear. The V gene's germline CDR1 is SGHRS and CDR2 YFSETQ. The CDR3 sequence is 15 residues long. The V end was cut by 2 bases, the J end by 5 bases, with 17 bases between. CDR3 loop: CASSFSRIRSDEQYF. The CDR3 nucleotides read TGCGCCAGCAGCTTCAGTAGGATCCGATCTGACGAGCAGTACTTC.

The rearrangement uses TRBV20-1 and TRBJ2-1, with D possibly called TRBD1 or TRBD2 (5 bases each). This CDR3 region has 14 residues. The germline V gene has CDR1 DFQATT and CDR2 SNEGSKA (reference sequence). V shed 6 bases and J shed 0 bases, with 12 bases lying between them. The CDR3 is CSAHGGLSYNEQFF. The DNA for the CDR3 is TGCAGTGCCCATGGGGGTCTCTCCTACAATGAGCAGTTCTTC.

V and J are TRBV5-1 and TRBJ2-4, with TRBD1 matching over 8 bases. V lost 4 bases, J lost 15 bases, and 6 bases stayed unmatched. Germline V gene sequence: CDR1 SGHRS, CDR2 YFSETQ. The CDR3 is made up of 11 amino acids. Written as DNA, the CDR3 is TGCGCCAGCAGCCCTGGACAGGGAAGGTACTTC. Translating it yields CASSPGQGRYF.

The sample holds a few counts of this clonotype. The rearrangement links TRBV7-3 to TRBJ2-1; D tentatively fits TRBD1 or TRBD2 (5 bases each). Trimming pared 5 bases from V and 7 bases from J, leaving 12 bases between. This CDR3 region has 13 residues. The V gene's germline CDR1 is SGHTA and CDR2 FQGTGA. This chain's CDR3 is CASSTDWGNEQFF. CDR3 DNA: TGTGCCAGCAGCACGGACTGGGGGAATGAGCAGTTCTTC.

In this sample, this clonotype turned up once. This may arise from a read error, as a much more abundant clone is one base away. This chain links TRBV7-2 with TRBJ1-1; a weak D match, TRBD1 (6 bases). Germline values: CDR1 SGHTA, CDR2 FQGNSA. There are 13 residues in the CDR3. The CDR3 nucleotides are TGTGCCAGCGGCTTATGGGGGCCCACTGAAGCTTTCTTT. It yields the protein CASGLWGPTEAFF.

At least ten counts were recorded for this clonotype. The chain uses TRBV5-1 and TRBJ2-7; 8 bases line up with TRBD1. This CDR3 has 14 residues. J lost 2 bases, V lost 4 bases, and 5 bases had no gene match. Germline CDR1 is SGHRS and CDR2 is YFSETQ. CDR3 nucleotide sequence: TGCGCCAGCAGCAGACAGGGGACCGCCTACGAGCAGTACTTC. As protein: CASSRQGTAYEQYF.

This clonotype was recorded a few times. The J gene is TRBJ2-1, the V gene TRBV7-2; 7 nucleotides match TRBD2. With 6 bases clipped from V and 3 bases from J, the junction kept 8 bases outside the gene matches. Germline loops: CDR1 SGHTA, CDR2 FQGNSA. CDR3 length: 15 amino acids. CDR3 sequence (DNA): TGTGCCAGCAGTCCAAGCGGGGCTAACTACAATGAGCAGTTCTTC. This codes for CASSPSGANYNEQFF.

This chain uses TRBV7-8 with TRBJ1-4, with a tentative D call TRBD1 (5 bases). The CDR3 runs to 15 residues. Germline CDR1 and CDR2: SGHVS and FQNEAQ. The germline V and J ends were trimmed by 1 base and 7 bases, with 13 bases remaining between them. For the CDR3, the DNA is TGTGCCAGCAGCTTAGACAAGGGGCGCGTTGAAAAACTGTTTTTT. Its protein is CASSLDKGRVEKLFF.

J is TRBJ2-7 and V is TRBV4-2; D is unresolved. Trimming left V 5 bases short and J 2 bases short, with 7 bases between. The CDR3 runs 12 residues. From germline, CDR1 is LGHNA and CDR2 YNFKEQ. The chain's CDR3 is CASSRTPYEQYF. The CDR3 coding sequence is TGTGCCAGCAGCAGGACCCCCTACGAGCAGTACTTC.

This clonotype was counted between two and nine times. V usage is TRBV20-1 and J usage is TRBJ1-1, with no clear D. Looked up from germline, CDR1 is DFQATT and CDR2 is SNEGSKA (reference sequence). This CDR3 comprises 14 residues. V lost 0 bases and J lost 5, with 13 bases in between. CDR3 sequence (DNA): TGCAGTGCTAGAGATCGTCTGGGGAGGACTGAAGCTTTCTTT. It codes for CSARDRLGRTEAFF.

This rearrangement joins TRBV7-9 to TRBJ2-1, with 8 bases lining up with TRBD2. Unmatched junction bases numbered 10, after V lost 5 bases and J lost 4 bases. This CDR3 has 16 residues. Germline V gene lookup returns CDR1 SEHNR and CDR2 FQNEAQ (reference sequence). The CDR3 region has the DNA TGTGCCAGCAGCCCACTGGGGAGCGGGAGTTACAATGAGCAGTTCTTC. As protein: CASSPLGSGSYNEQFF.

Remarks on this clonotype: One end of the junction does not line up with germline, which may come from a read error. The CDR3 DNA follows: TGTGCTAGTGGCAGCGGGGTAGCCAAAAACATTCGGTACTTC. Residues: CASGSGVAKNIRYF. The chain links TRBV12-5 to TRBJ2-4; 7 nucleotides align to TRBD2. Germline V lookup: CDR1 LGHNT, CDR2 FRNRAP. This CDR3 spans 14 amino acids.

The chain links TRBV2 to TRBJ1-5; D not certain. The CDR3 is made up of 14 amino acids. Trimming took off 3 bases at V and 0 bases at J, with 6 bases between the two ends. From germline, CDR1 is SNHLY and CDR2 FYNNEI. CDR3 protein: CASSELNSNQPQHF. The CDR3 DNA sequence: TGTGCCAGCAGTGAGCTCAATAGCAATCAGCCCCAGCATTTT.

In this sample, this clonotype turned up once. The rearrangement uses TRBV12-3 or TRBV12-4 and TRBJ1-4; D uncertain. This CDR3 has 16 amino acids. The V gene lost 5 bases and the J gene lost 0 bases, with 13 bases spanning the gap. The CDR3 is CASSHPQGSTNEKLFF. CDR3 coding DNA: TGTGCCAGCAGTCATCCCCAAGGGTCAACTAATGAAAAACTGTTTTTT.

The chain recombines TRBV29-1 with TRBJ2-1; 8 bases line up with TRBD2. TRBJ2-7 matches the DNA end more closely, so the J call is doubtful. This CDR3 has 15 residues. The germline V gene encodes CDR1 SQVTM and CDR2 ANQGSEA. CDR3 in DNA: TGCAGCGCCCGTATCTTGGCGGGGGGTTACAATGAGCAGTACTTC. As protein: CSARILAGGYNEQYF.

This clonotype has a handful of counts. The gene calls are TRBV12-3 or TRBV12-4 and TRBJ1-1; maybe TRBD1 (5 bases). CDR3 length: 13 amino acids. The V gene lost 4 bases and the J gene lost 1 base, with 7 bases spanning the gap. The CDR3: CASSWDGNTEAFF. CDR3 coding DNA: TGTGCCAGCAGTTGGGACGGGAACACTGAAGCTTTCTTT.